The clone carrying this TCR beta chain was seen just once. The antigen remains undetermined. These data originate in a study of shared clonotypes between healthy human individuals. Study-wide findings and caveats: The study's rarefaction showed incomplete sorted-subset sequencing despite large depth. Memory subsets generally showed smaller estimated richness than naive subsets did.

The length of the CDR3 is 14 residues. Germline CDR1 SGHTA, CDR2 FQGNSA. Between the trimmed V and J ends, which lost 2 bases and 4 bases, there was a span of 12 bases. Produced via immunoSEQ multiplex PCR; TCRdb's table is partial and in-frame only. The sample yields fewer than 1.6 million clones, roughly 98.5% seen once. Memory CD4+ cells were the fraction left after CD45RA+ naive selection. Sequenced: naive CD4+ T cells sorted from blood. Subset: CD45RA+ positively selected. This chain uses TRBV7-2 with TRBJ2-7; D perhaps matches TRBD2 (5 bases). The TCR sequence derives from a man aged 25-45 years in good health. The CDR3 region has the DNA TGTGCCAGCAGCTTACTTAGCGACCTTTACGAGCAGTACTTC. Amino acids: CASSLLSDLYEQYF.